Presented here are 3 T cell receptor beta chains from one specimen sequenced in a study of blood T cells in healthy people across ages. A second about 7 to 11 cycle PCR used barcoded and J-beta primers. In TCRdb, the 5' RACE reads were re-called with MiXCR into one record per CDR3 protein. This repertoire shows roughly 2 million distinct CDR3 sequences, 49% found once; its top ten account for over 2%. Sequences were obtained from blood. These receptor sequences come from a woman between 40 and 50 years old in good health.

The V call is TRBV6-1, the J call TRBJ1-4, with D uncertain. The CDR3 has 14 amino acids. Germline CDR1 MNHNS, CDR2 SASEGT. The germline V and J ends were trimmed by 1 base and 5 bases, with 8 bases remaining between them. DNA for the CDR3: TGTGCCAGCAGTGAAGAAACACTCAATGAAAAACTGTTTTTT. This codes for CASSEETLNEKLFF.

The chain couples TRBV5-1 to TRBJ1-2; 8 bases agree with TRBD1. Germline V CDR1 and CDR2: SGHRS, YFSETQ. This CDR3 spans 16 amino acids. The ends lost 4 bases at V and 4 bases at J; junction bases unmatched: 12. CDR3 DNA sequence: TGCGCCAGCAGCCCCCGTGCGGCAGGGGGCAGCTATGGCTACACCTTC. This sequence encodes CASSPRAAGGSYGYTF. Looking up the rest from reference TRBV5-1 and TRBJ1-2 gives the full variable domain: KAGVTQTPRYLIKTRGQQVTLSCSPISGHRSVSWYQQTPGQGLQFLFEYFSETQRNKGNFPGRFSGRQFSNSRSEMNVSTLELGDSALYLCASSPRAAGGSYGYTFGSGTRLTVV.

In its sample, this clonotype was seen once. The CDR3 protein is CASSPRGFGYTF. The CDR3 bases are TGTGCCAGCAGCCCGAGGGGGTTTGGCTACACCTTC. The chain combines TRBV9 with TRBJ1-2; D possibly corresponds to TRBD1 (6 bases). The germline V and J ends were trimmed by 4 bases and 7 bases, with 11 bases remaining between them. Germline CDR1 and CDR2: SGDLS and YYNGEE. The CDR3 is 12 amino acids.